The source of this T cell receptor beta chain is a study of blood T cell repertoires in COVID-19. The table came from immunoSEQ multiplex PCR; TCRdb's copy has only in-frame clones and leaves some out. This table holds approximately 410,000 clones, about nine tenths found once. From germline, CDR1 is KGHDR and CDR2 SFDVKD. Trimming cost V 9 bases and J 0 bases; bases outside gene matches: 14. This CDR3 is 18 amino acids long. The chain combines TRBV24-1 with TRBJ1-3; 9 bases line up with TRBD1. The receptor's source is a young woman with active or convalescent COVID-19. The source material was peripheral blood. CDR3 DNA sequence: TGTGCCACCCGGTCCCGGGACAGGGCCCCTAGCTCTGGAAACACCATATATTTT. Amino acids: CATRSRDRAPSSGNTIYF.